The entry that follows covers one T cell receptor beta chain sequence. Its antigen is still unknown. Sequencing was performed with immunoSEQ multiplex PCR; in TCRdb, only in-frame clones are kept and a portion is missing. In the table there are about 20,000 clones, just under 90% of which are singletons. The CDR3 is 17 amino acids. V shed 3 bases and J shed 2 bases, with 19 bases lying between them. From germline, CDR1 is LGHNT and CDR2 FRNRAP. The data derive from a study of chemoradiotherapy in HPV16-positive cancers. Study conclusions and caveats: Non-HPV-specific T cells did not expand in tumors during treatment, whereas candidate HPV-specific clones and E7-related motifs did. Only a couple of HPV16-positive patients supplied the functional HPV-specificity definition. HPV-responsive T-cell expansion during chemoradiotherapy was linked to improved recurrence-free survival in HPV16-positive patients.

This chain joins TRBV12-5 and TRBJ1-2; D unresolved. The sequence was obtained from a human donor with HPV-associated anogenital cancer. Here the sequenced sample was blood, taken from a patient who underwent chemoradiotherapy. In DNA, the CDR3 is TGTGCTAGTGGTTTCGTTGGCCTCGGGGTGGACAACTATGGCTACACCTTC. It codes for CASGFVGLGVDNYGYTF.